These 12 T cell receptor beta chains were all obtained from the same sample, sequenced in a study of tumor and adjacent non-tumor tissue in lung cancer. Three rounds of nested PCR, following a modified ARM-PCR protocol, produced the TCRbeta library. TCRdb passed the multiplex PCR reads through MiXCR, listing each CDR3 protein once. The sample lists some 78,000 distinct CDR3 sequences; around 86% were seen once. No cell sorting was done before RNA was extracted from the tissue. Source material: lung tumor tissue. The receptors derive from a woman aged 45-60 years with non-small cell lung cancer.

With respect to this clonotype: An end of the junction does not agree with germline; a read error may underlie this. The V and J genes are TRBV20-1 and TRBJ2-7; a possible D gene is TRBD1 (6 bases). CDR1 DFQATT and CDR2 SNEGSKA come from the germline V gene (reference sequence). The CDR3 spans 13 residues. CDR3 residues: CSARDSRGREHYF. The CDR3 DNA follows: TGCAGTGCTAGGGATAGCAGGGGCCGCGAGCACTACTTC.

Details on this clonotype: One end of the junction fails to match germline, which may point to a read error. This chain connects TRBV6-1 to TRBJ2-7; 8 positions agree with TRBD1. Germline values: CDR1 MNHNS, CDR2 SASEGT. The CDR3 is 15 residues long. DNA for the CDR3: TGTGCCAGCAGTGAAGTAGGACAGGGAGTGGGCAAGCAGATCTTC. It translates to CASSEVGQGVGKQIF.

This chain joins TRBV20-1 and TRBJ2-3, with D maybe TRBD2 (6 bases). This CDR3 comprises 13 residues. CDR1 and CDR2 from the germline V gene are DFQATT and SNEGSKA (reference sequence). Trimming took 7 bases from V and 3 from J, leaving 14 bases between them. As DNA, the CDR3 is TGCAGTGTGGGGGGAGAAGCGACAGATACGCAGTATTTT. Its protein is CSVGGEATDTQYF.

In regard to this clonotype: The CDR3 does not close with the conserved phenylalanine or tryptophan, likely indicating a read error. V is TRBV20-1 and J is TRBJ2-7; D possibly corresponds to TRBD2 (5 bases). From germline, CDR1 is DFQATT and CDR2 SNEGSKA (reference sequence). The ends were cut back, 5 bases at V and 2 bases at J, with 19 bases in the middle. This CDR3 is built from 15 residues. CDR3 sequence reads: CSAPSPGMGAYEQYL. Written as DNA, the CDR3 is TGCAGTGCTCCGAGCCCGGGGATGGGAGCCTACGAGCAGTACCTC.

Of note for this clonotype: The CDR3 does not close with the conserved phenylalanine or tryptophan, likely indicating a read error. The DNA is left out, because the CDR3 cannot be placed on it with certainty; the CDR3 is given as TCRdb lists it. The rearrangement joins TRBV6-1 to TRBJ2-7; whether TRBD2, the table's D call, matches the DNA was not checked. 12 amino acids form the CDR3, both terminal residues included. Germline values: CDR1 MNHNS, CDR2 SASEGT. CDR3: CASSDPASEHYL.

In this sample, this clonotype turned up a few times. The chain is built from TRBV2 and TRBJ1-5; no reliable D call. The V end was cut by 4 bases, the J end by 0 bases, with 7 bases between. Per germline, CDR1 SNHLY and CDR2 FYNNEI. The length of the CDR3 is 14 residues. The CDR3 DNA follows: TGTGCCAGCAGTGTGGGATATAGCAATCAGCCCCAGCATTTT. Its translation is CASSVGYSNQPQHF.

Of note for this clonotype: One end of the junction does not line up with germline, which may come from a read error. V usage is TRBV6-1 and J usage is TRBJ2-5; 7 nucleotides agree with TRBD2. Germline V gene data show CDR1 as MNHNS and CDR2 as SASEGT. The CDR3 loop spans 18 amino acids. For the CDR3, the DNA is TGTGCCAGTAGTGGAGGCGGGGGTATTTGGAGGAGTTGGAAGACCCAGTACTTC. Its translation is CASSGGGGIWRSWKTQYF.

Comments on this clonotype: One end of the junction is discordant with germline, which a read error may explain. This chain joins TRBV20-1 and TRBJ2-3, with D possibly matching TRBD1 (5 bases). The CDR3 is made up of 13 amino acids. Germline V gives CDR1 DFQATT, CDR2 SNEGSKA (reference sequence). CDR3 nucleotide sequence: TGCAGTGTTATTCTACAAGTGACAGAAACGCAGTATTTT. This encodes CSVILQVTETQYF.

To note about this clonotype: Since no conserved phenylalanine or tryptophan closes the CDR3, a read error is the likely cause. Because the CDR3's place on the DNA is in doubt, the DNA is left out and the CDR3 is given as listed by TCRdb. The gene calls are TRBV20-1 and TRBJ1-1; the table names TRBD1, a call not compared with the DNA. The CDR3 has 15 residues if both end residues are counted. The germline V gene has CDR1 DFQATT and CDR2 SNEGSKA (reference sequence). The chain's CDR3 is CSTRPGGHWGTEGFI.

J is TRBJ2-1 and V is TRBV29-1, with D perhaps being TRBD1 or TRBD2 (7 bases each). CDR3 size: 15 residues. CDR1 is SQVTM and CDR2 is ANQGSEA in the germline V gene. With 7 bases removed from V and 9 bases from J, the gap between germline ends came to 25 bases. The CDR3 loop is CSAKISGTRGGEQFF. CDR3 DNA: TGCAGCGCCAAGATAAGCGGGACCAGGGGGGGTGAGCAGTTCTTC.

As regards this clonotype: The germline gene is not matched at one end of the junction; a read error may be the cause. The genes are TRBV28 and TRBJ2-6; tentatively, D is TRBD1 (5 bases). Germline CDR1 MDHEN, CDR2 SYDVKM. The CDR3 extends over 15 amino acids. CDR3 loop: CVSRTTGAGANVLTF. The DNA of the CDR3 is TGTGTCAGCAGGACAACTGGGGCTGGGGCCAACGTCCTGACTTTC.

In the case of this clonotype: Since no conserved phenylalanine or tryptophan closes the CDR3, a read error is the likely cause. CDR3 amino acids: CSSFNRSYEQYL. In nucleotides, the CDR3 is TGCAGTTCTTTTAACCGAAGCTACGAGCAGTACTTA. The rearrangement joins TRBV20-1 to TRBJ2-7; no clear D gene. Trimming removed 8 bases at V and 3 bases at J, with 14 bases between. The length of the CDR3 is 12 residues. Germline CDR1 DFQATT, CDR2 SNEGSKA (reference sequence).